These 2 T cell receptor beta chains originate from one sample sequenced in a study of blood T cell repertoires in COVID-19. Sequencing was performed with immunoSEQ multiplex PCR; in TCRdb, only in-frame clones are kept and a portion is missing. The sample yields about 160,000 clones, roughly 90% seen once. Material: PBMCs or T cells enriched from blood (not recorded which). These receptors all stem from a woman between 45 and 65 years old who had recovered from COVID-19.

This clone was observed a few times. CDR3 sequence (DNA): TGTGCCAGCAGCCAGGAACAGGGGGTATGGTATGGCTACACCTTC. Translating it yields CASSQEQGVWYGYTF. The V and J genes are TRBV3-1 (or the pseudogene TRBV3-2) and TRBJ1-2; 8 nucleotides line up with TRBD1. The length of the CDR3 is 15 residues. The germline V gene has CDR1 LGHDT and CDR2 YNNKEL (reference sequence). V shed 3 bases and J 5 bases; nucleotides not matched to a gene: 8.

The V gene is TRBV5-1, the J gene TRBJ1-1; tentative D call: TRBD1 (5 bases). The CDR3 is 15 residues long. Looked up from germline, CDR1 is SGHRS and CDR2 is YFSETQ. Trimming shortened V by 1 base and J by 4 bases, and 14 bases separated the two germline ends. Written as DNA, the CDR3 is TGCGCCAGCAGCTTGTTAGGGGATCTTGGCACTGAAGCTTTCTTT. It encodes CASSLLGDLGTEAFF.